This entry features one T cell receptor (beta chain) sequence. Its matching antigen is unknown. Using its own MiXCR run on the 5' RACE reads, TCRdb lists one record per CDR3 protein. The sample contains 500,000 to 600,000 distinct CDR3 sequences, around 17% of which appear only once. The sample is drawn from a study of T-cell memory formation after mild COVID-19. Study-wide results and limits: Clonal second-wave expansions that peaked on day 37 had unconfirmed SARS-CoV-2 specificity. Shrinking CD4+ clones were chiefly CM and EM; CD8+ ones were chiefly EMRA.

The sequence came from an adult woman who had mild COVID-19 (a few samples of this study predate the infection). Cell type and time point are not known. The sequenced material came from PBMCs or a T cell subset sorted from them (not recorded which).

CDR3 DNA sequence: TGTGCCAGCAGTTTAGAAGCGGGAGGGGGCACAGATACGCAGTATTTT. Its translation: CASSLEAGGGTDTQYF. This sequence joins TRBV12-3 or TRBV12-4 and TRBJ2-3, with TRBD2 matching over 10 bases. V dropped 1 base and J dropped 1; count of bases not matched to a gene: 2. CDR3 size: 16 residues.